The subject of this entry is one T cell receptor (beta chain). Its antigen specificity is not known. Per-nucleotide qualities are absent, and no much larger clonotype sits a single base away. The data derive from a study of regulatory T cells in long-lasting Graves disease (dated by TCRdb to about 2021). Regarding the research as a whole: Newly diagnosed Graves' disease patients had taken antithyroid drugs for less than 3 months. Persistent Graves' disease patients were compared with newly diagnosed Graves' disease patients by peripheral blood TCR sequencing and RNA sequencing. The study took place in China and was registered as a clinical trial. A total of around 35 samples underwent TCR sequencing, from 13 patients with persistent Graves' disease and about 20 patients with newly diagnosed Graves' disease. Broad study findings and their caveats: The small sample size was acknowledged by the authors as a limitation that may reduce accuracy. TRBV28, TRBJ1-2 and TRBJ2-5 were preferentially used in persistent disease, while TRBV20-1 and TRBJ2-1 were favored in newly diagnosed disease. Sequencing and analysis were limited to the TCR beta chain. Compared with newly diagnosed patients, patients with persistent Graves' disease had lower TCR Shannon entropy and fewer highly expanded clones, which suggests clonal expansion. Peripheral blood alone was examined, since thyroid tissue, which constituted the primary lesion, could not be accessed. Persistent patients shared more public clonotypes among themselves (2,741) than newly diagnosed patients did (roughly 910).

In the paper's terms, the time point label means: newly diagnosed GD, antithyroid drugs for less than 3 months. RNA was extracted from PBMCs in TRIzol for both TCR sequencing and RNA sequencing. The diagnosis of Graves' disease followed American Thyroid Association guidelines. Patients were recruited from an endocrinology department in Xi'an, China. From each patient, around 9 milliliters of peripheral blood was collected into an EDTA anticoagulant tube. Ficoll Paque Plus density gradient separation was used to isolate PBMCs, and no further T cell sorting was done. An Agilent 2100 Bioanalyzer and agarose gel were used to check RNA quality, and a NanoDrop 2000 was used to measure RNA concentration. Library preparation employed multiplex PCR. The sample was run on an Illumina HiSeq 4000. CDR3 regions were amplified by Arm-PCR with iRepertoire HTBI primers to construct TCR beta libraries. Before sequencing, the PCR products went through gel purification. As for the authors' bioinformatics: Across samples, fewer than 70 TRBV and roughly 15 TRBJ segments were identified and used for gene usage analysis of CDR3 amino acid clonotypes. Filtered high-quality paired reads were merged into contigs using COPE and FqMerger. BLAST was used to align contigs to IMGT TRBV, TRBD and TRBJ reference genes, and CDR3 was defined according to IMGT. Any clonotype with a frequency above 0.1% was counted as a highly expanded clone. Shannon entropy served as the measure of repertoire diversity, while the Gini coefficient captured V-J evenness. A clonotype was considered public if more than one individual shared it. The raw public reads went through TCRdb reprocessing: fastp at Q25, MiXCR clone calling, in-frame beta chains kept. Every CDR3 protein is listed once, alongside the most common genes and DNA of its rows. The V and J calls, along with clone size, are taken from TCRdb and not from the paper's own processing. The sample profile shows some 250,000 distinct CDR3 sequences; 18% of them were found once. The ten largest account for about 20% of the sample.

V is pruned by 5 bases and J by 6 bases, leaving 6 bases of the junction without a gene match. The CDR3 spans 15 residues, from the cysteine through the phenylalanine. This entry keeps only the CDR3 DNA: 45 bases, framed from base 1. Here the sequenced sample was peripheral blood mononuclear cells (PBMCs), taken at new diagnosis, from a patient treated with antithyroid drugs. The clonotype originates from a female donor with Graves disease. Recombination linked TRBV12-3 or TRBV12-4 to TRBJ2-3, with 12 bases in between that match TRBD2. The base sequence is TGTGCCAGCAGTCTGCTAGCGGGAGGGTACGATACGCAGTATTTT. The translation is CASSLLAGGYDTQYF.